Each of the 11 T cell receptor beta chains below was sequenced from the same sample in a study of HIV-infected patients and healthy controls. No cell fractionation was done, so the repertoire covers all unsorted peripheral blood T cells. Reverse transcription used about 500 ng RNA and constant-region primers for alpha and beta. Using multiplexing indices, alpha and beta chain libraries were generated apart by chain-specific third strand synthesis. Using its own MiXCR run on the 5' RACE reads, TCRdb lists one record per CDR3 protein. The profile shows 19,000 or so distinct CDR3 sequences, approximately 9.5% of them singletons. The material sequenced was blood. The receptors originated from an adult in good health.

This clonotype was recorded many times. The V and J genes are TRBV4-1 and TRBJ2-7, with 9 nucleotides matching TRBD1. This CDR3 has 18 residues. Trimming cost V 4 bases and J 4 bases; bases outside gene matches: 17. Germline V gene sequence: CDR1 MGHRA, CDR2 YSYEKL. This chain's CDR3 is CASSPGQGLGGNFYEQYF. Here the CDR3 DNA reads TGCGCCAGCAGCCCCGGACAGGGGTTGGGAGGGAACTTTTACGAGCAGTACTTC.

This clonotype has ten or more counts. In DNA form, the CDR3 reads TGTGCGTCAGGGGAGTACGAGCAGTACTTC. Protein sequence: CASGEYEQYF. This chain links TRBV6-2 or TRBV6-3 with TRBJ2-7; a possible D gene is TRBD1 (6 bases). Germline V gene data show CDR1 as MNHEY and CDR2 as SVGEGT. The CDR3 has 10 amino acids.

V gene TRBV19 combines with J gene TRBJ1-1; no definite D call. The germline CDR1 and CDR2 sequences are LNHDA and SQIVND (reference sequence). Between the trimmed V and J ends, which lost 4 bases and 5 bases, there was a span of 17 bases. The CDR3 has 15 residues. CDR3 sequence (DNA): TGTGCCAGTAGTACCGGTCCAGGCCTCAGGACTGAAGCTTTCTTT. Translation: CASSTGPGLRTEAFF.

This clonotype was counted a single time. The rearrangement joins TRBV10-3 to TRBJ1-2; D gene ambiguous. The CDR3 contains 14 residues. Germline assignment: CDR1 ENHRY and CDR2 SYGVKD. V was pared by 5 bases and J by 2 bases, with 12 bases between. The CDR3 protein is CAISPAAPNYGYTF. CDR3 in DNA: TGTGCCATCAGTCCGGCGGCGCCGAACTATGGCTACACCTTC.

This rearrangement joins TRBV24-1 to TRBJ2-7, with a weak D call TRBD1 (6 bases). The V gene lost 5 bases and the J gene lost 6 bases, with 13 bases spanning the gap. The CDR3 runs 13 residues. CDR1 is KGHDR, CDR2 SFDVKD, per germline. DNA of the CDR3: TGTGCCACCAGTGCCTCAGGGGTAAGCGAGCAGTACTTC. Translating it yields CATSASGVSEQYF.

This clonotype was recorded a few times. The CDR3 coding sequence is TGTGCCAGCAGTCGACCGGGACAGTCCTCCTACGAGCAGTACTTC. It is translated as CASSRPGQSSYEQYF. The rearrangement links TRBV6-2 or TRBV6-3 to TRBJ2-7; 7 bases line up with TRBD1. In germline, CDR1 is MNHEY, CDR2 SVGEGT. The CDR3 runs 15 residues. Germline trimming cut 5 bases from V and 0 bases from J; bases unmatched to any gene: 7.

Ten or more counts support this clonotype. CDR3 residues: CASMVADHYEQYF. The CDR3 bases are TGTGCCAGCATGGTAGCGGACCACTACGAGCAGTACTTC. The chain couples TRBV27 to TRBJ2-7; tentative D call: TRBD2 (6 bases). The CDR3 has 13 residues. V was pared by 7 bases and J by 3 bases, with 13 bases between. Germline CDR1 MNHEY, CDR2 SMNVEV (reference sequence).

The chain uses TRBV20-1 and TRBJ2-5, with D maybe TRBD1 (6 bases). The V end was cut by 5 bases, the J end by 7 bases, with 23 bases between. The germline CDR1 and CDR2 sequences are DFQATT and SNEGSKA (reference sequence). The CDR3 length is 15 residues. CDR3 in DNA: TGCAGTGCTCCCCGTGGAGACAGGCTGGGGGTGACCCAGTACTTC. Translation: CSAPRGDRLGVTQYF.

This clonotype is medium-sized. The chain joins TRBV20-1 to TRBJ2-1; D not resolved. Germline loops: CDR1 DFQATT, CDR2 SNEGSKA (reference sequence). V was trimmed by 0 bases and J by 8 bases, leaving 11 bases between them. This CDR3 is built from 13 residues. The CDR3 sequence is CSARDQVRDEQFF. Written as DNA, the CDR3 is TGCAGTGCTAGAGATCAGGTCCGGGATGAGCAGTTCTTC.

Ten or more counts support this clonotype. This chain joins TRBV28 and TRBJ2-5; TRBD2 is a possible D gene (5 bases). The CDR3 sequence is 15 residues long. Trimming cost V 5 bases and J 4 bases, with 17 bases left between them. The germline CDR1 and CDR2 sequences are MDHEN and SYDVKM. CDR3 in DNA: TGTGCCAGCAGTGCCCCAAGCGGCCGGAGAGAGACCCAGTACTTC. Translated: CASSAPSGRRETQYF. The complete variable domain, with remaining parts taken from reference TRBV28 and TRBJ2-5, reads DVKVTQSSRYLVKRTGEKVFLECVQDMDHENMFWYRQDPGLGLRLIYFSYDVKMKEKGDIPEGYSVSREKKERFSLILESASTNQTSMYLCASSAPSGRRETQYFGPGTRLLVL.

The V call is TRBV19, the J call TRBJ1-1, with unresolved D. CDR3 size: 15 residues. Trimming removed 4 bases at V and 0 bases at J, with 12 bases between. The V gene's germline CDR1 is LNHDA and CDR2 SQIVND (reference sequence). The DNA of the CDR3 is TGTGCCAGTAGTACTCGAGGCCCGCTGAACACTGAAGCTTTCTTT. Translating gives CASSTRGPLNTEAFF.